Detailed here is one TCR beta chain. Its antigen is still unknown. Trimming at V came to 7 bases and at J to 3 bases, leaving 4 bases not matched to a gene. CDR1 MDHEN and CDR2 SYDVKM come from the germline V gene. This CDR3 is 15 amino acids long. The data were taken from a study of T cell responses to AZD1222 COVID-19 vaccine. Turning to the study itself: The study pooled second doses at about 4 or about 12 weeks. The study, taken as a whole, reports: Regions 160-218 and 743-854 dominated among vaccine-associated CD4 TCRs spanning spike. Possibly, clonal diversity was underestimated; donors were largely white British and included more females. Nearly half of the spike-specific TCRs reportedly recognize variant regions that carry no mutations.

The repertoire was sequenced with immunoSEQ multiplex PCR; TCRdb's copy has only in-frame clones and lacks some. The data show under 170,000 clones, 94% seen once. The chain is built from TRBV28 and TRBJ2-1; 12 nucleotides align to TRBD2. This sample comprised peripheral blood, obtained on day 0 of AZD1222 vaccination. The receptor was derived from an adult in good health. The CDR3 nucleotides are TGTGCCAGCACCCGGACTAGCGGGGACTACAATGAGCAGTTCTTC. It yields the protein CASTRTSGDYNEQFF. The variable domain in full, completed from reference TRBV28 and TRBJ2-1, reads DVKVTQSSRYLVKRTGEKVFLECVQDMDHENMFWYRQDPGLGLRLIYFSYDVKMKEKGDIPEGYSVSREKKERFSLILESASTNQTSMYLCASTRTSGDYNEQFFGPGTRLTVL.